Listed below are T cell receptor beta chains from one sample, sequenced in a study of blood T cell repertoires in COVID-19. The repertoire was sequenced with immunoSEQ multiplex PCR; TCRdb's copy has only in-frame clones and lacks some. The data hold a few hundred thousand clones, with approximately 82% observed a single time. The sequenced material came from PBMCs or T cells enriched from blood (not recorded which). All receptors come from a man aged 35 to 55 who had been exposed to COVID-19. CDR3s include the opening cysteine and the closing phenylalanine or tryptophan. A D gene is named only where the DNA matches it firmly. The size field is filled for only some rows; it gives once, few, many or a size class.

V: TRBV18; J: TRBJ2-5; D: TRBD2; size: -; CDR3: CASSPLLAGKQETQYF; DNA: TGTGCCAGCTCACCACTTTTAGCGGGGAAACAAGAGACCCAGTACTTC
V: TRBV6-5; J: TRBJ2-3; D: TRBD2; size: -; CDR3: CAIAGFRSTDTQYF; DNA: TGTGCGATAGCGGGGTTTAGGAGCACAGATACGCAGTATTTT
V: TRBV4-1; J: TRBJ1-4; D: TRBD1; size: -; CDR3: CASSQGPDRRAEKLFF; DNA: TGCGCCAGCAGCCAAGGCCCGGACAGGCGGGCGGAAAAACTGTTTTTT
V: TRBV12-3/TRBV12-4; J: TRBJ1-2; D: -; size: -; CDR3: CASSWTALDGYTF; DNA: TGTGCCAGCAGTTGGACAGCTCTGGATGGCTACACCTTC
V: TRBV2; J: TRBJ1-1; D: -; size: few; CDR3: CASRSQDTEAFF; DNA: TGTGCCAGCAGGTCACAGGACACTGAAGCTTTCTTT
V: TRBV14; J: TRBJ1-1; D: -; size: -; CDR3: CASSLTGNTEAFF; DNA: TGTGCCAGCAGCCTAACAGGGAACACTGAAGCTTTCTTT
V: TRBV24-1; J: TRBJ1-5; D: TRBD1; size: -; CDR3: CATSDSGDRGINQPQHF; DNA: TGTGCCACCAGTGATTCCGGGGACAGGGGAATTAATCAGCCCCAGCATTTT
V: TRBV29-1; J: TRBJ1-5; D: -; size: -; CDR3: CSVEEAQGLFQPQHF; DNA: TGCAGCGTTGAAGAGGCCCAGGGGTTGTTTCAGCCCCAGCATTTT
V: TRBV3-1/TRBV3-2; J: TRBJ1-1; D: -; size: few; CDR3: CASGQGSTNTEAFF; DNA: TGTGCCAGCGGTCAGGGGAGCACGAACACTGAAGCTTTCTTT
V: TRBV3-1/TRBV3-2; J: TRBJ2-7; D: TRBD2; size: -; CDR3: CASSLNFGGGFFEQYF; DNA: TGTGCCAGCAGCCTAAATTTCGGGGGAGGGTTCTTCGAGCAGTACTTC
V: TRBV9; J: TRBJ1-1; D: -; size: -; CDR3: CASSVTPTSLEAFF; DNA: TGTGCCAGCAGCGTTACACCGACTAGCCTTGAAGCTTTCTTT
V: TRBV7-9; J: TRBJ2-2; D: -; size: -; CDR3: CASSLAEARELFF; DNA: TGTGCCAGCAGCTTAGCGGAGGCTCGGGAGCTGTTTTTT
V: TRBV11-2; J: TRBJ2-7; D: -; size: -; CDR3: CASSGEGAMGDEQYF; DNA: TGTGCCAGCAGCGGTGAAGGTGCAATGGGAGACGAGCAGTACTTC
V: TRBV25-1; J: TRBJ2-7; D: TRBD1; size: once; CDR3: CASSPTGTGSYEQYF; DNA: TGTGCCAGCTCCCCCACAGGGACAGGATCCTACGAGCAGTACTTC
V: TRBV11-1; J: TRBJ1-1; D: -; size: -; CDR3: CASSALTGGYTEAFF; DNA: TGTGCCAGCAGCGCACTAACGGGGGGCTACACTGAAGCTTTCTTT
V: TRBV7-9; J: TRBJ1-1; D: TRBD1; size: -; CDR3: CASSPGQGADTEAFF; DNA: TGTGCCAGCAGCCCCGGACAGGGTGCGGACACTGAAGCTTTCTTT
V: TRBV6-5; J: TRBJ1-5; D: -; size: -; CDR3: CASSRTAYSNQPQHF; DNA: TGTGCCAGCAGTAGGACAGCATATAGCAATCAGCCCCAGCATTTT